Below are 21 T cell receptor beta chains sequenced from a single sample in a study of cytomegalovirus exposure and HLA in healthy donors. Using immunoSEQ multiplex PCR, the repertoire was profiled, and TCRdb retains in-frame clones only, with some absent. This table holds about 120,000 clones, 89% found once. The specimen was PBMCs. Every receptor here comes from a woman aged 18 to 35 in good health and CMV-seronegative.

The rearrangement links TRBV28 to TRBJ1-1; TRBD1 aligns across 7 bases. CDR3 length equals 16 residues. The ends lost 6 bases at V and 0 bases at J; junction bases unmatched: 10. From germline, CDR1 is MDHEN and CDR2 SYDVKM. The CDR3 loop reads CASSSVLGQLNTEAFF. The CDR3 DNA reads TGTGCCAGCAGCTCAGTCTTGGGACAGTTGAACACTGAAGCTTTCTTT.

About this clone: Other nucleotide sequences from this sample produce the same CDR3. The gene calls are TRBV20-1 and TRBJ2-7, with D perhaps matching TRBD1 (6 bases). CDR1 and CDR2 from the germline V gene are DFQATT and SNEGSKA (reference sequence). Deletions cut 3 bases from V and 4 bases from J, with 7 bases between. The CDR3 spans 11 residues. The CDR3 loop is CSASQGYEQYF. The CDR3 DNA reads TGCAGTGCTAGTCAGGGGTACGAGCAGTACTTC.

The chain joins TRBV6-4 to TRBJ1-3; D remains unclear. V was pared by 3 bases and J by 2 bases, with 5 bases between. The CDR3 totals 13 residues. The germline V gene has CDR1 MRHNA and CDR2 SNTAGT. CDR3 sequence (DNA): TGTGCCAGCAGTGAGGAGGCTGGAAACACCATATATTTT. Translation gives CASSEEAGNTIYF.

This sequence joins TRBV7-9 and TRBJ1-1; D gene ambiguous. The germline V gene has CDR1 SEHNR and CDR2 FQNEAQ (reference sequence). The CDR3 is 14 residues long. V lost 2 bases, J lost 3 bases, and 10 bases lay in between. In nucleotides, the CDR3 is TGTGCCAGCAGCTTATTAGGGCGGGACACTGAAGCTTTCTTT. It is translated as CASSLLGRDTEAFF. Complete variable domain (other parts from reference TRBV7-9 and TRBJ1-1): DTGVSQNPRHKITKRGQNVTFRCDPISEHNRLYWYRQTLGQGPEFLTYFQNEAQLEKSRLLSDRFSAERPKGSFSTLEIQRTEQGDSAMYLCASSLLGRDTEAFFGQGTRLTVV.

The rearrangement joins TRBV6-5 to TRBJ1-2; maybe TRBD1 (6 bases). Trimming cost V 1 base and J 6 bases, with 12 bases left between them. Looked up from germline, CDR1 is MNHEY and CDR2 is SVGAGI. The CDR3 is 14 amino acids. CDR3 DNA: TGTGCCAGCAGTTACTTGCGGGGGGGCGATGGCTACACCTTC. It yields the protein CASSYLRGGDGYTF.

This clone is a singleton in its sample. The chain carries TRBV18 and TRBJ1-3, with D maybe TRBD1 (5 bases). V lost 8 bases, J lost 4 bases, and 21 bases lay in between. CDR1 and CDR2 from the germline V gene are KGHSH and LQKENI. The CDR3 totals 16 residues. This CDR3 reads CASRPWDFTGGNTIYF. The CDR3 DNA sequence: TGTGCCAGCAGACCCTGGGACTTCACTGGCGGAAACACCATATATTTT.

The chain combines TRBV16 with TRBJ1-2; 9 bases fit TRBD1. CDR3 length: 13 residues. Germline V gene sequence: CDR1 KGHSY, CDR2 FQNENV. Germline trimming cut 4 bases from V and 8 bases from J; bases unmatched to any gene: 5. The CDR3 protein is CASSRDTGGGYTF. The CDR3 DNA sequence: TGTGCCAGCAGCCGCGACACAGGGGGCGGCTACACCTTC.

This clone has a single count. This chain joins TRBV25-1 and TRBJ1-2, with D perhaps TRBD1 (6 bases). Deletions cut 2 bases from V and 4 bases from J, with 14 bases between. Germline V lookup: CDR1 MGHDK, CDR2 SYGVNS. This CDR3 has 15 amino acids. In nucleotides, the CDR3 is TGTGCCAGCAGTGAACAGGGGAAAGGGTCCTATGGCTACACCTTC. Translating gives CASSEQGKGSYGYTF.

The chain employs TRBV6-5 and TRBJ2-5; D might be TRBD1 (6 bases). Germline CDR1 and CDR2: MNHEY and SVGAGI. Trimming cost V 7 bases and J 5 bases, with 17 bases left between them. The CDR3 has 14 residues. The CDR3 DNA sequence: TGTGCCAGCACCCCAGGGGACCCAAGGGAGACCCAGTACTTC. Translation: CASTPGDPRETQYF.

This clone was seen once. The chain uses TRBV19 and TRBJ1-1, with a weak D call TRBD1 (5 bases). The V gene's germline CDR1 is LNHDA and CDR2 SQIVND (reference sequence). CDR3 length: 13 amino acids. The V end was cut by 8 bases, the J end by 6 bases, with 16 bases between. The DNA for the CDR3 is TGTGCCAGTGGCTCGGGGGTTCGGGCTGAAGCTTTCTTT. This sequence encodes CASGSGVRAEAFF.

V gene TRBV2 combines with J gene TRBJ2-3; TRBD2 matches at 13 bases. The germline CDR1 and CDR2 sequences are SNHLY and FYNNEI. The CDR3 has 16 residues. The ends lost 6 bases at V and 2 bases at J; junction bases unmatched: 5. The CDR3 DNA is TGTGCCAGCAGGGACGGACTAGCGGGGGACACAGATACGCAGTATTTT. Protein sequence: CASRDGLAGDTDTQYF.

This chain connects TRBV28 to TRBJ1-5; TRBD1 is a possible D gene (5 bases). With 0 bases removed from V and 4 bases from J, the gap between germline ends came to 7 bases. Germline loops: CDR1 MDHEN, CDR2 SYDVKM. The CDR3 is 14 amino acids. The CDR3 here is CASSLWAGNQPQHF. CDR3 nucleotides: TGTGCCAGCAGTTTATGGGCAGGGAATCAGCCCCAGCATTTT.

V is TRBV4-2 and J is TRBJ1-1, with a weak D call TRBD1 (5 bases). Germline V gives CDR1 LGHNA, CDR2 YNFKEQ. The CDR3 length is 15 residues. The ends were cut back, 1 base at V and 0 bases at J, with 9 bases in the middle. The CDR3 here is CASSQVPGVNTEAFF. CDR3 nucleotide sequence: TGTGCCAGCAGCCAAGTACCGGGGGTGAACACTGAAGCTTTCTTT.

CDR3 protein: CASSPPRQGRSGELFF. The CDR3 DNA sequence: TGTGCCAGCTCACCACCGAGACAGGGACGTTCCGGGGAGCTGTTTTTT. The V gene is TRBV18, the J gene TRBJ2-2; TRBD1 agrees at 7 bases. Germline V lookup: CDR1 KGHSH, CDR2 LQKENI. Trimming removed 0 bases from V and 6 bases from J; junction bases left unmatched: 7. This CDR3 contains 16 residues.

This CDR3 reads CAWSVLGNTEAFF. The CDR3 bases are TGTGCCTGGAGTGTACTCGGGAACACTGAAGCTTTCTTT. The chain joins TRBV30 to TRBJ1-1; D gene uncertain. V was trimmed by 0 bases and J by 1 base, leaving 6 bases between them. This CDR3 has 13 residues. CDR1 and CDR2 from the germline V gene are GTSNPN and SVGIG (reference sequence). Combining the CDR3 with reference TRBV30 and TRBJ1-1 gives the whole variable domain SQTIHQWPATLVQPVGSPLSLECTVEGTSNPNLYWYRQAAGRGLQLLFYSVGIGQISSEVPQNLSASRPQDRQFILSSKKLLLSDSGFYLCAWSVLGNTEAFFGQGTRLTVV.

The chain links TRBV5-1 to TRBJ2-5, with 7 bases matching TRBD1. The length of the CDR3 is 14 residues. CDR1 and CDR2 from the germline V gene are SGHRS and YFSETQ. J gave up 1 base and V 4 bases, and 4 bases lay outside the gene matches. In DNA form, the CDR3 reads TGCGCCAGCAGCCGGGACAGCACCCAAGAGACCCAGTACTTC. Its protein product is CASSRDSTQETQYF.

V gene TRBV11-2 combines with J gene TRBJ2-3, with D possibly matching TRBD2 (6 bases). Germline V gene data show CDR1 as SGHAT and CDR2 as FQNNGV. Trimming shortened V by 2 bases and J by 2 bases, and 14 bases separated the two germline ends. This CDR3 spans 16 amino acids. This CDR3 is CASSLIGGDLTDTQYF. The CDR3 DNA reads TGTGCCAGCAGCTTAATAGGCGGGGACCTCACAGATACGCAGTATTTT.

J is TRBJ2-7 and V is TRBV10-1; the match to TRBD1 covers 12 bases. CDR3 size: 16 residues. The V segment lost 3 bases and the J segment 4 bases; nucleotides outside the gene matches: 7. Germline V gives CDR1 WNHNN, CDR2 SYGVQD (reference sequence). For the CDR3, the DNA is TGCGCCAGCAGTGACACTGGGACAGGGGGCTCGTACGAGCAGTACTTC. As protein: CASSDTGTGGSYEQYF.

The CDR3 region is CASRWTSGTGELFF. CDR3 coding DNA: TGTGCCAGCCGATGGACAAGTGGCACCGGGGAGCTGTTTTTT. The chain uses TRBV27 and TRBJ2-2; D possibly corresponds to TRBD1 (5 bases). Germline V gene lookup returns CDR1 MNHEY and CDR2 SMNVEV (reference sequence). The V end lost 8 bases, the J end lost 4 bases, and 14 bases lay between the germline ends. The CDR3 runs to 14 residues.

The chain links TRBV11-2 to TRBJ2-2, with D possibly matching TRBD1 (7 bases). Germline values: CDR1 SGHAT, CDR2 FQNNGV. This CDR3 is 16 amino acids long. Trimming shortened V by 5 bases and J by 3 bases, and 16 bases separated the two germline ends. CDR3 sequence: CASSPGDSPYTGELFF. CDR3 in DNA: TGTGCCAGCAGCCCGGGGGACAGTCCGTACACCGGGGAGCTGTTTTTT.

The chain carries TRBV30 and TRBJ2-3; no clear D gene. The CDR3 is 13 amino acids. Trimming cost V 1 base and J 0 bases, with 5 bases left between them. The germline gives CDR1 GTSNPN, CDR2 SVGIG (reference sequence). The CDR3 sequence is CAWSAYSTDTQYF. CDR3 nucleotide sequence: TGTGCCTGGAGTGCTTATAGCACAGATACGCAGTATTTT.